This TCR beta chain was obtained from a study of prognosis after radiotherapy for stage I lung cancer. The overall study: From early 2018 through early 2019, patients with stage I non-small cell lung cancer were enrolled. The study recorded squamous cell carcinoma in several patients and adenocarcinoma in about a dozen. Overall study findings and caveats: Tumor specificity was not determined for the expanded TCR clones.

For this clonotype: Its specificity is not known. A far bigger clonotype differs at one base, so this is likely a read error.

CDR3 size: 15 residues. The junction had 10 bases not matched to a gene; V was cut back by 2 bases and J by 6 bases. Germline loops: CDR1 MNHGY, CDR2 SVAAGI. At each of two time points, about 6 milliliters of venous blood were taken. Starting from genomic DNA, TCR beta CDR3 was amplified through two-round multiplex PCR. The first PCR round targeted every TRBV and TRBJ gene with specific primers. Using its own MiXCR run on the multiplex PCR reads, TCRdb lists one record per CDR3 protein. Among over 14,000 distinct CDR3 sequences, about 57% were seen once, and the ten largest hold about 28%. The receptor comes from a donor aged 50 or older with non-small cell lung cancer. Sequences were derived from PBMCs, sampled before or after stereotactic body radiation therapy (not recorded which). The chain couples TRBV6-9 to TRBJ2-7; TRBD1 aligns across 7 bases. In nucleotides, the CDR3 is TGTGCCAGCAGTTATCCCCAGGGGGACCGACGCGAGCAGTACTTC. Encoded protein: CASSYPQGDRREQYF.